The present T cell receptor beta chain was sequenced within a study of cytomegalovirus exposure and HLA in healthy donors. The PCR had 60 Vbeta and 13 Jbeta primers. Generated by immunoSEQ multiplex PCR, the TCRdb table keeps only in-frame clones and is missing some. The sample includes around 100,000 clones, 73% seen only once; the top ten take less than 4%. Healthy donors of bone marrow made up the group. J was trimmed by 2 bases and V by 8 bases; bases with no gene match: 13. The CDR3 covers 15 residues. The V gene's germline CDR1 is SQVTM and CDR2 ANQGSEA. Input material: PBMCs. V and J are TRBV29-1 and TRBJ2-3; 7 nucleotides line up with TRBD2. The TCR comes from a middle-aged man in good health and CMV-seronegative. CDR3 in amino acids: CSSRASGEPTDTQYF. For the CDR3, the DNA is TGCAGCTCAAGGGCTAGCGGAGAGCCCACAGATACGCAGTATTTT.